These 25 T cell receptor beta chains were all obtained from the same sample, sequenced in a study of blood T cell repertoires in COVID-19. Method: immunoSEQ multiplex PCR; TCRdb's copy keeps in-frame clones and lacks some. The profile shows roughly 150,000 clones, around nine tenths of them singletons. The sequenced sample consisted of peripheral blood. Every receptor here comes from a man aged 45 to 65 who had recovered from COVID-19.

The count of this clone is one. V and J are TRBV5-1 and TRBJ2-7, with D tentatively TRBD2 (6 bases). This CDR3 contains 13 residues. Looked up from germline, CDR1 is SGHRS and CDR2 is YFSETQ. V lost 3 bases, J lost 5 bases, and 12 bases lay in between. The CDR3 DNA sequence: TGCGCCAGCAGCTCGGGCGGGATACACGAGCAGTACTTC. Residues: CASSSGGIHEQYF.

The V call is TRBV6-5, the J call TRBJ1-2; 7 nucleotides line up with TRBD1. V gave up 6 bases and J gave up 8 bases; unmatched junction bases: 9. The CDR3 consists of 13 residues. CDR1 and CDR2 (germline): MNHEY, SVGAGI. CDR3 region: CASRRDRVVGYTF. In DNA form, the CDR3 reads TGTGCCAGCAGACGCGACAGGGTTGTCGGCTACACCTTC.

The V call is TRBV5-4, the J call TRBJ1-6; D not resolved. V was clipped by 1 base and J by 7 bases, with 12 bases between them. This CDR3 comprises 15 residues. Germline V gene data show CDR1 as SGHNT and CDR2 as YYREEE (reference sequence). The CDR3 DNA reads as TGTGCCAGCAGCTTGCCGGCGGGTATGAATTCACCCCTCCACTTT. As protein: CASSLPAGMNSPLHF.

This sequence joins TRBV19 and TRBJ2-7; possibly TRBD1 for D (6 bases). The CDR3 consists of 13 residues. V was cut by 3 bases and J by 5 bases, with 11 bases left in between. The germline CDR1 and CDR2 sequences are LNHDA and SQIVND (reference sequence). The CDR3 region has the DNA TGTGCCAGTAGTATCCAGGGGTACAACGAGCAGTACTTC. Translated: CASSIQGYNEQYF.

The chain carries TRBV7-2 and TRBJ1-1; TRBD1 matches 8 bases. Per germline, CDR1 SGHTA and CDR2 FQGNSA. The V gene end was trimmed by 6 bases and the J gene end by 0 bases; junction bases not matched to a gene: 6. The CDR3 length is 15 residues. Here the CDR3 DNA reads TGTGCCAGCAGATCAGGGGGCGAAGTGAACACTGAAGCTTTCTTT. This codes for CASRSGGEVNTEAFF.

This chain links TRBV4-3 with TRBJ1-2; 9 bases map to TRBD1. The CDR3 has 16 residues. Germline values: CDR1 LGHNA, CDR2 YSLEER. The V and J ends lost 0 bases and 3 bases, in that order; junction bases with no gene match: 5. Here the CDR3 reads CASSQEADRGYYGYTF. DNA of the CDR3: TGCGCCAGCAGCCAAGAGGCCGACAGGGGGTACTATGGCTACACCTTC.

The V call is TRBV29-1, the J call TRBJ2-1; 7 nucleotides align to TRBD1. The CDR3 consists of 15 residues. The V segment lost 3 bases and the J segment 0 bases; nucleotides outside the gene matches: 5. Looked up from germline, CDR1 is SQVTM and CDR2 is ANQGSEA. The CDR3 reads CSVEGQISSYNEQFF. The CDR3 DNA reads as TGCAGCGTTGAGGGACAGATAAGCTCCTACAATGAGCAGTTCTTC.

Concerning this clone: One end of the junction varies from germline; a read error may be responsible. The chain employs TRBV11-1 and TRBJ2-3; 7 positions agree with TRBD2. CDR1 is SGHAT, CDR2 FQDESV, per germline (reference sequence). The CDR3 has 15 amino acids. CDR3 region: CASSLAGFSTDTQYF. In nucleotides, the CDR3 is TGTGCCAGCAGTTTAGCGGGCTTTAGCACAGATACGCAGTATTTT.

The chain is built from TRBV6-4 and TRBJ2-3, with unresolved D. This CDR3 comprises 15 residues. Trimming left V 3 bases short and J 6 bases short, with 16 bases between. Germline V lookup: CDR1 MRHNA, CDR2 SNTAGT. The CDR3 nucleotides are TGTGCCAGCAGTGAACCAGCGCCCCGAAGGGATACGCAGTATTTT. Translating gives CASSEPAPRRDTQYF.

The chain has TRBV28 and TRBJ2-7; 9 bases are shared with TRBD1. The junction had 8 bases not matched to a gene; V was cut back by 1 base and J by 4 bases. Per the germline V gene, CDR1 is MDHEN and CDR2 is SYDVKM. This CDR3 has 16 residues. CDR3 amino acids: CASSLYEGQGRYEQYF. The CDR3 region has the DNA TGTGCCAGCAGTTTATACGAGGGACAGGGAAGATACGAGCAGTACTTC.

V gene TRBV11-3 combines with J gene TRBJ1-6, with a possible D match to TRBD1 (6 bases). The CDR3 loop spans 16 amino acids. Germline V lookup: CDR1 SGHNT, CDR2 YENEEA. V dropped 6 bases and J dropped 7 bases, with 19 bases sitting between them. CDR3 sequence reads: CASRQTGGRRNSPLHF. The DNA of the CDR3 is TGTGCCAGCAGGCAGACGGGGGGCCGGAGGAATTCACCCCTCCACTTT.

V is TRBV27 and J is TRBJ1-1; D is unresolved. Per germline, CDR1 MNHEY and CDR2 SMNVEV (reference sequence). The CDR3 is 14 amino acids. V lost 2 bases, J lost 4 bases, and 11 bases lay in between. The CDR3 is CASSLRGPVTEAFF. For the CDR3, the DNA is TGTGCCAGCAGTTTACGAGGGCCGGTCACTGAAGCTTTCTTT.

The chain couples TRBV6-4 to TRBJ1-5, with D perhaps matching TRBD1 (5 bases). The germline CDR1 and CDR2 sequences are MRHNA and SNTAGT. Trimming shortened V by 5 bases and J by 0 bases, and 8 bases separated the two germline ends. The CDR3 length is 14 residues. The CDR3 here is CASSPDNSNQPQHF. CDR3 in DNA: TGTGCCAGCAGTCCGGACAATAGCAATCAGCCCCAGCATTTT.

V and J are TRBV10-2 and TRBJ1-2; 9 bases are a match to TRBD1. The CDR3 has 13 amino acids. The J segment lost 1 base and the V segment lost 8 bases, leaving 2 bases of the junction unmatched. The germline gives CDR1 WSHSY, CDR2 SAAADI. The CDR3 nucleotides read TGCGCCAGCGGGGACAGGGTTAACTATGGCTACACCTTC. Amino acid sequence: CASGDRVNYGYTF.

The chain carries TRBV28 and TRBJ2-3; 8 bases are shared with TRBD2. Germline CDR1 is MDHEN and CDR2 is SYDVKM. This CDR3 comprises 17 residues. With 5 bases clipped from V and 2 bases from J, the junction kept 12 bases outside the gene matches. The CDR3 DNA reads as TGTGCCAGCAGTCTCCTAGCGGGTCTAGGAGACACAGATACGCAGTATTTT. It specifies CASSLLAGLGDTDTQYF.

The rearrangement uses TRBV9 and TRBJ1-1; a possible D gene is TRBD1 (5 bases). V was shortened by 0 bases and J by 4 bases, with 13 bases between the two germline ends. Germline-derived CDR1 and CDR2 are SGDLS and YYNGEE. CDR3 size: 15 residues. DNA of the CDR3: TGTGCCAGCAGCGTAGGGAGGGCCGGGGGCACTGAAGCTTTCTTT. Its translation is CASSVGRAGGTEAFF.

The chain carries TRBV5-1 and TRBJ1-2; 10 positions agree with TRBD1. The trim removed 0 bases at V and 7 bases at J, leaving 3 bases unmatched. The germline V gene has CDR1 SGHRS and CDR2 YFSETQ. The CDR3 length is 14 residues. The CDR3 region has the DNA TGCGCCAGCAGCTTGGGACAGGGGGCGCCTGGCTACACCTTC. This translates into CASSLGQGAPGYTF.

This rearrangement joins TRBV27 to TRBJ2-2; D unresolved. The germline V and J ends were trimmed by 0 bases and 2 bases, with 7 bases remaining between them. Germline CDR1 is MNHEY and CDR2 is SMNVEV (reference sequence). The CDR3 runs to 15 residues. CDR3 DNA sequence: TGTGCCAGCAGTTTATCTTCCCAAAACACCGGGGAGCTGTTTTTT. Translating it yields CASSLSSQNTGELFF.

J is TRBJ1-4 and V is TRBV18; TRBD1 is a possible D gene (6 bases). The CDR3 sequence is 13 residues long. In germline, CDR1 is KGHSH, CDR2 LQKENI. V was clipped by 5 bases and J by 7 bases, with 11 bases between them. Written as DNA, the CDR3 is TGTGCCAGCTCAAGGACAGAAAGTGAAAAACTGTTTTTT. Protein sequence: CASSRTESEKLFF.

Here the CDR3 reads CASSPSEGQNYGYTF. CDR3 in DNA: TGTGCCAGCAGCCCCTCGGAGGGACAGAACTATGGCTACACCTTC. The chain couples TRBV7-8 to TRBJ1-2; TRBD1 aligns across 7 bases. The CDR3 is 15 amino acids. From germline, CDR1 is SGHVS and CDR2 FQNEAQ. Trimming removed 5 bases from V and 2 bases from J; junction bases left unmatched: 8.

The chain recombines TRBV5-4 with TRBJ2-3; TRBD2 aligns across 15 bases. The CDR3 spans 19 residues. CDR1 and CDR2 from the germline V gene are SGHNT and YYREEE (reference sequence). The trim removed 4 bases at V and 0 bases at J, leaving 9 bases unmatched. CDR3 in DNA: TGTGCCAGCAGCCCGGGATTCGGGACTAGCGGGGGGAGCACAGATACGCAGTATTTT. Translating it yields CASSPGFGTSGGSTDTQYF.

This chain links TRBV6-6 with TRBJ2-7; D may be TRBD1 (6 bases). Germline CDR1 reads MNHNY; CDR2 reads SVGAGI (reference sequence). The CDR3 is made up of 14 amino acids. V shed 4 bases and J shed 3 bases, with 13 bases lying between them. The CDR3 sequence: CASSFTAGDYEQYF. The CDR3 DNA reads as TGTGCCAGCAGTTTCACGGCAGGGGACTACGAGCAGTACTTC.

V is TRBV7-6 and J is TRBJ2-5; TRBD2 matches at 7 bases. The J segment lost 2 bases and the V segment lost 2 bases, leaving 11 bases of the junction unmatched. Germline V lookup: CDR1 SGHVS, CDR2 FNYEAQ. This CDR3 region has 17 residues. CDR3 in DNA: TGTGCCAGCAGCTTATCTACTTATGGGGGAGGGCAAGAGACCCAGTACTTC. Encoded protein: CASSLSTYGGGQETQYF. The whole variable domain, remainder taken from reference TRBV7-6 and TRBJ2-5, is GAGVSQSPRYKVTKRGQDVALRCDPISGHVSLYWYRQALGQGPEFLTYFNYEAQQDKSGLPNDRFSAERPEGSISTLTIQRTEQRDSAMYRCASSLSTYGGGQETQYFGPGTRLLVL.

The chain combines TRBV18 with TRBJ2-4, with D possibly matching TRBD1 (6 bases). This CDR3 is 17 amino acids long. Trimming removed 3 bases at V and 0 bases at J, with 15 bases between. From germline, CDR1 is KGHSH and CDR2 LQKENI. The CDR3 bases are TGTGCCAGCTCACCCACAGGGTCTCCGATAGCCAAAAACATTCAGTACTTC. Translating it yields CASSPTGSPIAKNIQYF.

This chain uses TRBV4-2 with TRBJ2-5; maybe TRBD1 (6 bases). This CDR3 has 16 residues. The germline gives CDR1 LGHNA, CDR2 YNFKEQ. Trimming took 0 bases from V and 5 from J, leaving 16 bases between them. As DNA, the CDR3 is TGTGCCAGCAGCCAAGAAACAGGGCGCGGGTTGGAGACCCAGTACTTC. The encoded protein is CASSQETGRGLETQYF.